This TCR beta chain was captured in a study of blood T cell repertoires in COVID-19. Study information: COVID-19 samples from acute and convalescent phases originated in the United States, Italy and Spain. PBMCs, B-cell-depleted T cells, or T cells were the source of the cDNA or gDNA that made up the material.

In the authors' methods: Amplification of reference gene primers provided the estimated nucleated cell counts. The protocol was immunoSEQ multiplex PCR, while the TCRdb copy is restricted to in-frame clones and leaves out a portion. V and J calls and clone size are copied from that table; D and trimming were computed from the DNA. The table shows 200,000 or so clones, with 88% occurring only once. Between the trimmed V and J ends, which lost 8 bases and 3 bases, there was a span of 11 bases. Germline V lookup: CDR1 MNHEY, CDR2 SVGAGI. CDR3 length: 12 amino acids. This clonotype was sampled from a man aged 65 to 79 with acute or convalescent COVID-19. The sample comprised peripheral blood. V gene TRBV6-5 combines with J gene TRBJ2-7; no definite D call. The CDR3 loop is CASWRSSYEQYF. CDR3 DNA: TGTGCCAGCTGGCGGAGCAGCTACGAGCAGTACTTC.